The 6 T cell receptor beta chains reported below all come from one sample, sequenced in a study of T cells in localized non-small cell lung cancer. Sequencing used immunoSEQ multiplex PCR; TCRdb keeps in-frame clones, though not all of them. This table holds 30,000 or so clones, around 89% found once. The material sequenced was peripheral blood, taken before any cancer treatment. The receptors stem from a female donor over 55 with stage III squamous cell lung carcinoma.

The DNA of the CDR3 is TGTGCCAGCAGCTTGATAGCGGGAGCGTACGAGCAGTACTTC. It codes for CASSLIAGAYEQYF. This chain links TRBV7-2 with TRBJ2-7; 9 bases align to TRBD2. The germline CDR1 and CDR2 sequences are SGHTA and FQGNSA. This CDR3 is 14 amino acids long. The V gene end was trimmed by 3 bases and the J gene end by 4 bases; junction bases not matched to a gene: 4.

This clone was counted once. The rearrangement links TRBV28 to TRBJ1-2; a weak D match, TRBD1 (5 bases). There are 16 residues in the CDR3. V gave up 3 bases and J gave up 2 bases, with 16 bases separating them. Looked up from germline, CDR1 is MDHEN and CDR2 is SYDVKM. The CDR3 is CASSFGVGQPNYGYTF. The CDR3 DNA follows: TGTGCCAGCAGTTTTGGCGTGGGGCAGCCCAACTATGGCTACACCTTC.

In this sample, this clone turned up a few times. The chain links TRBV30 to TRBJ1-2; D is unresolved. This CDR3 comprises 17 residues. Trimming took off 2 bases at V and 4 bases at J, with 23 bases between the two ends. Looked up from germline, CDR1 is GTSNPN and CDR2 is SVGIG (reference sequence). In DNA form, the CDR3 reads TGTGCCTGGAGTAGAAGTTGGGGAGGGTACTTTCTCTATGGCTACACCTTC. Protein product: CAWSRSWGGYFLYGYTF.

The chain joins TRBV28 to TRBJ1-6, with D perhaps TRBD1 (5 bases). V was cut by 8 bases and J by 18 bases, with 20 bases left in between. Germline-derived CDR1 and CDR2 are MDHEN and SYDVKM. There are 12 residues in the CDR3. The CDR3 DNA sequence: TGTGCCAGCTGCGGCAGGGAGAACCTTTACCACTTT. This gives the protein CASCGRENLYHF.

This clone was counted once. This chain links TRBV5-1 with TRBJ2-2, with 7 positions matching TRBD2. The germline V gene has CDR1 SGHRS and CDR2 YFSETQ. The CDR3 loop spans 15 amino acids. J gave up 0 bases and V 5 bases, and 4 bases lay outside the gene matches. The CDR3 DNA reads TGCGCCAGCAGTCCCGGGACTACGAACACCGGGGAGCTGTTTTTT. It is translated as CASSPGTTNTGELFF.

This chain connects TRBV7-9 to TRBJ1-5; no clear D. Per germline, CDR1 SEHNR and CDR2 FQNEAQ (reference sequence). There are 14 residues in the CDR3. Between the trimmed V and J ends, which lost 3 bases and 3 bases, there was a span of 9 bases. The CDR3 spells CASSFNGINQPQHF. The CDR3 bases are TGTGCCAGCAGCTTTAACGGGATCAATCAGCCCCAGCATTTT.